This TCR beta chain was observed in a study of blood T cell repertoires in COVID-19. Study in general: COVID-19 samples from acute and convalescent phases originated in the United States, Italy and Spain.

Methods used by the authors: Nucleated cell counts were estimated from reference gene primer amplification. Sequenced by immunoSEQ multiplex PCR; TCRdb stores in-frame clones only, minus some. Clone size and the V and J calls come from that table; the DNA yielded D and trimming. The top ten hold approximately 7% of the sample, which has tens of thousands of clones, roughly 86% seen once. The CDR3 is 12 amino acids. V dropped 4 bases and J dropped 6 bases, with 11 bases sitting between them. Per the germline V gene, CDR1 is SGHRS and CDR2 is YFSETQ. This clonotype was sampled from a human donor with active COVID-19. The donor label of this sample is uncertain. This chain connects TRBV5-1 to TRBJ2-7; tentatively, D is TRBD2 (6 bases). The sample consisted of peripheral blood. The CDR3 reads CASSKGLSEQYF. The CDR3 DNA follows: TGCGCCAGCAGCAAGGGACTCTCCGAGCAGTACTTC.